This TCR beta chain was identified in a study of cytomegalovirus exposure and HLA in healthy donors. Broader study findings: Later, an analysis found that common viral pathogens appeared to be linked with several of the most significant clusters. Some highly shared sequence variants likely arose as a pipeline artifact. Most observed TCR sequences were rare, whereas some public TCRs were detected in many donors.

CDR1 is MDHEN and CDR2 is SYDVKM in the germline V gene. V was pared by 6 bases and J by 1 base, with 9 bases of the junction left unmatched. This CDR3 comprises 16 residues. In the case of this clone: As yet, its antigen is unknown.

Primers for the PCR totalled 60 Vbeta and 13 Jbeta. Measured with immunoSEQ multiplex PCR; TCRdb has only the in-frame clones, and not every one. The sample has roughly 190,000 clones; about 90% are singletons. This receptor was taken from a man younger than 45 in good health and CMV-seronegative. The specimen was PBMCs. The rearrangement links TRBV28 to TRBJ1-5; 7 nucleotides line up with TRBD1. DNA of the CDR3: TGTGCCAGCAGCCTAGGGAGAGGGGGCAGCAATCAGCCCCAGCATTTT. Protein: CASSLGRGGSNQPQHF.